The sequence of this TCR beta chain was determined in a study of T cell responses to AZD1222 COVID-19 vaccine. About the study: Both about-4-week and about-12-week second-dose recipients were combined. Study-wide findings and caveats: Spike-specific TCR breadth and depth were elevated following two AZD1222 doses.

Sequenced by immunoSEQ multiplex PCR; TCRdb stores in-frame clones only, minus some. This table has about 74,000 clones, about nine tenths appearing once. Germline V gene lookup returns CDR1 SGHTA and CDR2 FQGNSA. The CDR3 runs to 13 residues. The germline V and J ends were trimmed by 8 bases and 6 bases, with 16 bases remaining between them. A word on this clone: The antigen is not known.

The rearrangement links TRBV7-2 to TRBJ1-1; no clear D. The sequences come from peripheral blood, collected on day 0 of AZD1222 vaccination. The clonotype was recovered from an adult in good health. CDR3 sequence reads: CASGLSRFAEAFF. The CDR3 region has the DNA TGTGCCAGCGGATTATCCAGGTTCGCTGAAGCTTTCTTT.